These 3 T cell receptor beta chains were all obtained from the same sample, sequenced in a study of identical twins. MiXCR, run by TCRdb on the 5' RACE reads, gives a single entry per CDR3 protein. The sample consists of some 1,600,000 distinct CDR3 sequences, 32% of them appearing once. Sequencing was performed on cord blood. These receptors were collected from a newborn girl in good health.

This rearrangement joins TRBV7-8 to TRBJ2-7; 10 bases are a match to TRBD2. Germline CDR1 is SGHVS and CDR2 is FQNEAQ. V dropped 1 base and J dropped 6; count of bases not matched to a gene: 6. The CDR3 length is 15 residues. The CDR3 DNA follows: TGTGCCAGCAGCTTAGGTAGCGGGAGGTGCTCCGAGCAGTACTTC. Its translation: CASSLGSGRCSEQYF.

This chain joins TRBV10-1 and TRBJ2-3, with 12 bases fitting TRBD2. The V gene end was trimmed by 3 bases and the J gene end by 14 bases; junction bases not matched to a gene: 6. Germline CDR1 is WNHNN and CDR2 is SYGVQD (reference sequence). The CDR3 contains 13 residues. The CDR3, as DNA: TGCGCCAGCAGTGACCGGACTAGCGGGGTTCCGTATTTT. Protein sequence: CASSDRTSGVPYF.

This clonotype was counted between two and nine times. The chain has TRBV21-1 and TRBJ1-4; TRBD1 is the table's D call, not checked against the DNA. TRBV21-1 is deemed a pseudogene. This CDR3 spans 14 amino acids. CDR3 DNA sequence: TGTGCCAGCAGCGAGGGGACAGGGGATGAAAAACTGTTTTTT. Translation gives CASSEGTGDEKLFF.